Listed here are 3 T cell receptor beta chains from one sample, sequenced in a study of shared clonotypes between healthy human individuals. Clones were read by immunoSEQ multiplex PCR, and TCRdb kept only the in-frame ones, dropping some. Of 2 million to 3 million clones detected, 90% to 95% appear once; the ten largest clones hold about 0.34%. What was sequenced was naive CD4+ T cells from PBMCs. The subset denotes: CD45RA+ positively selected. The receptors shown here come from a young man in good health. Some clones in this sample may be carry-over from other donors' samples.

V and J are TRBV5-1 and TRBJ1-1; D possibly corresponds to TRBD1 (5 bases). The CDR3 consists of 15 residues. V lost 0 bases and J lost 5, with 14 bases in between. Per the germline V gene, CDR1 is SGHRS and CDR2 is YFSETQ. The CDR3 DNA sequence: TGCGCCAGCAGCTTGGAAGGGGTGCGTGGGACTGAAGCTTTCTTT. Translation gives CASSLEGVRGTEAFF. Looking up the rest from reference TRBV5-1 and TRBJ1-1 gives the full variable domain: KAGVTQTPRYLIKTRGQQVTLSCSPISGHRSVSWYQQTPGQGLQFLFEYFSETQRNKGNFPGRFSGRQFSNSRSEMNVSTLELGDSALYLCASSLEGVRGTEAFFGQGTRLTVV.

CDR3 sequence reads: CASRLAGAFYNEQFF. DNA of the CDR3: TGTGCCAGTAGGCTAGCGGGAGCCTTCTACAATGAGCAGTTCTTC. V is TRBV19 and J is TRBJ2-1, with 10 nucleotides matching TRBD2. The V and J ends lost 6 bases and 3 bases, in that order; junction bases with no gene match: 5. The CDR3 sequence is 15 residues long. Germline CDR1 and CDR2: LNHDA and SQIVND (reference sequence).

CDR3: CASSYSVGYGYTF. For the CDR3, the DNA is TGTGCCAGCAGTTACTCAGTGGGCTATGGCTACACCTTC. The chain joins TRBV6-5 to TRBJ1-2, with D uncertain. Germline loops: CDR1 MNHEY, CDR2 SVGAGI. The length of the CDR3 is 13 residues. V was trimmed by 0 bases and J by 4 bases, leaving 6 bases between them.